This passage covers 30 T cell receptor beta chains from one sample sequenced in a study of technical replicates of blood from a few donors. The protocol was immunoSEQ multiplex PCR, while the TCRdb copy is restricted to in-frame clones and leaves out a portion. The repertoire has around 84,000 clones, roughly 92% of them found once; the top ten carry 0.25%. The sequenced sample was T cells isolated from PBMCs. The receptors derive from a human donor in good health.

The chain recombines TRBV7-9 with TRBJ1-1; D possibly corresponds to TRBD1 (6 bases). Trimming removed 3 bases from V and 6 bases from J, with 14 bases in between. CDR3 length: 14 residues. Germline values: CDR1 SEHNR, CDR2 FQNEAQ (reference sequence). This chain's CDR3 is CASSFGGRGAEAFF. In nucleotides, the CDR3 is TGTGCCAGCAGCTTTGGGGGCCGAGGGGCTGAAGCTTTCTTT.

This clone was recorded a few times. The genes are TRBV6-1 and TRBJ2-7; the D gene is possibly TRBD1 (6 bases). Germline V lookup: CDR1 MNHNS, CDR2 SASEGT. The CDR3 sequence is 13 residues long. Trimming removed 2 bases from V and 4 bases from J, with 9 bases in between. The CDR3 is CASSEIQGYEQYF. Written as DNA, the CDR3 is TGTGCCAGCAGTGAAATACAGGGTTACGAGCAGTACTTC.

The chain links TRBV4-2 to TRBJ2-1, with D perhaps matching TRBD2 (6 bases). Germline CDR1 is LGHNA and CDR2 is YNFKEQ. CDR3 length equals 15 residues. Between the trimmed V and J ends, which lost 1 base and 3 bases, there was a span of 10 bases. The CDR3 DNA follows: TGTGCCAGCAGCCAAGCGGGGGACTTCTACAATGAGCAGTTCTTC. Protein sequence: CASSQAGDFYNEQFF.

The V and J genes are TRBV28 and TRBJ2-7, with D tentatively TRBD1 (6 bases). Germline loops: CDR1 MDHEN, CDR2 SYDVKM. The CDR3 spans 13 residues. With 5 bases removed from V and 5 bases from J, the gap between germline ends came to 13 bases. The CDR3 protein is CASSPQTGHEQYF. In DNA, the CDR3 is TGTGCCAGCAGTCCACAAACAGGGCACGAGCAGTACTTC.

The chain combines TRBV29-1 with TRBJ2-7; D not resolved. The germline gives CDR1 SQVTM, CDR2 ANQGSEA. The CDR3 length is 13 residues. V dropped 4 bases and J dropped 0 bases, with 10 bases sitting between them. The CDR3 DNA is TGCAGCGTTGGAGGCCTTCACTCCTACGAGCAGTACTTC. Its protein product is CSVGGLHSYEQYF.

This sequence joins TRBV9 and TRBJ1-2; TRBD1 matches 7 bases. The CDR3 spans 15 residues. The V gene end was trimmed by 1 base and the J gene end by 8 bases; junction bases not matched to a gene: 11. The germline V gene has CDR1 SGDLS and CDR2 YYNGEE. CDR3 loop: CASSVLLGGVWGYTF. As DNA, the CDR3 is TGTGCCAGCAGCGTATTGCTAGGGGGCGTTTGGGGCTACACCTTC.

The chain joins TRBV6-5 to TRBJ2-7; the match to TRBD2 covers 10 bases. With V trimmed by 6 bases and J by 2 bases, 7 bases remained unmatched. CDR1 is MNHEY and CDR2 is SVGAGI in the germline V gene. This CDR3 is built from 15 residues. The CDR3 DNA reads TGTGCCAGCAGATTTATAGCGGGAGGAACCTACGAGCAGTACTTC. This sequence encodes CASRFIAGGTYEQYF.

This sequence joins TRBV7-9 and TRBJ1-4; TRBD1 might be the D (6 bases). Between the trimmed V and J ends, which lost 3 bases and 7 bases, there was a span of 18 bases. The germline CDR1 and CDR2 sequences are SEHNR and FQNEAQ (reference sequence). This CDR3 spans 16 amino acids. CDR3 sequence reads: CASSFIRGAYGEKLFF. CDR3 in DNA: TGTGCCAGCAGCTTCATACGGGGGGCGTATGGTGAAAAACTGTTTTTT.

The V call is TRBV9, the J call TRBJ1-2; D remains ambiguous. The germline V and J ends were trimmed by 0 bases and 5 bases, with 8 bases remaining between them. Germline-derived CDR1 and CDR2 are SGDLS and YYNGEE. The CDR3 totals 13 residues. CDR3 nucleotides: TGTGCCAGCAGCGTAGATAGTGGTTATGGCTACACCTTC. Residues: CASSVDSGYGYTF.

V usage is TRBV14 and J usage is TRBJ2-1, with 10 bases lining up with TRBD2. Germline trimming cut 5 bases from V and 9 bases from J; bases unmatched to any gene: 7. CDR3 length: 14 residues. Germline CDR1 SGHDN, CDR2 FVKESK. CDR3 sequence reads: CASSMVAGGPEQFF. Here the CDR3 DNA reads TGTGCCAGCAGCATGGTAGCGGGAGGACCTGAGCAGTTCTTC.

V gene TRBV5-1 combines with J gene TRBJ2-5; D uncertain. Trimming removed 0 bases at V and 5 bases at J, with 20 bases between. The germline CDR1 and CDR2 sequences are SGHRS and YFSETQ. The CDR3 runs 17 residues. The CDR3 region has the DNA TGCGCCAGCAGCTTGGGGCTGCGCGCGGATATCGTGGAGACCCAGTACTTC. It encodes CASSLGLRADIVETQYF.

The chain joins TRBV7-6 to TRBJ2-1; D is possibly TRBD2 (6 bases). Trimming left V 2 bases short and J 6 bases short, with 14 bases between. CDR1 and CDR2 from the germline V gene are SGHVS and FNYEAQ. This CDR3 comprises 15 residues. Written as DNA, the CDR3 is TGTGCCAGCAGCTTAACACTAGCTCGGGTCAATGAGCAGTTCTTC. Residues: CASSLTLARVNEQFF.

Here the CDR3 DNA reads TGCGCCAGCAGTGAGCGAGTTGGCGGGGGCTACGAGCAGTACTTC. It translates to CASSERVGGGYEQYF. The chain has TRBV10-1 and TRBJ2-7, with 7 nucleotides matching TRBD2. Germline loops: CDR1 WNHNN, CDR2 SYGVQD (reference sequence). V lost 2 bases and J lost 3; bases outside the gene matches: 7. The CDR3 is 15 residues long.

This sequence joins TRBV20-1 and TRBJ2-5; tentative D call: TRBD2 (5 bases). Germline V lookup: CDR1 DFQATT, CDR2 SNEGSKA (reference sequence). The CDR3 is 11 amino acids. V was cut by 3 bases and J by 7 bases, with 9 bases left in between. The CDR3 DNA is TGCAGTGCTAGGGAGGCAGGGACCCAGTACTTC. It is translated as CSAREAGTQYF.

The rearrangement links TRBV5-1 to TRBJ2-1, with 7 bases aligning to TRBD2. Germline CDR1 reads SGHRS; CDR2 reads YFSETQ. Losses at the gene ends were 4 bases for V and 5 bases for J; bases not matched to a gene: 6. This CDR3 spans 14 amino acids. In DNA form, the CDR3 reads TGCGCCAGCAGCCGTGAAAGCGGGAACAATGAGCAGTTCTTC. Translating it yields CASSRESGNNEQFF. Together with reference TRBV5-1 and TRBJ2-1, the CDR3 gives the full variable domain: KAGVTQTPRYLIKTRGQQVTLSCSPISGHRSVSWYQQTPGQGLQFLFEYFSETQRNKGNFPGRFSGRQFSNSRSEMNVSTLELGDSALYLCASSRESGNNEQFFGPGTRLTVL.

The chain is built from TRBV9 and TRBJ1-1, with TRBD1 as a possible D gene (5 bases). V lost 4 bases to trimming and J lost 5 bases, with 15 bases between them. The CDR3 covers 14 residues. The germline V gene has CDR1 SGDLS and CDR2 YYNGEE. The CDR3 bases are TGTGCCAGCAGCCCCGCGGGGGGTATAACTGAAGCTTTCTTT. The encoded protein is CASSPAGGITEAFF.

A single count supports this clone. The chain recombines TRBV10-3 with TRBJ2-6; TRBD1 matches 10 bases. The germline V gene encodes CDR1 ENHRY and CDR2 SYGVKD. The CDR3 loop spans 16 amino acids. Trimming cost V 6 bases and J 3 bases; bases outside gene matches: 5. The CDR3 spells CAIRGQGNRGANVLTF. As DNA, the CDR3 is TGTGCCATCAGGGGACAGGGGAACCGTGGGGCCAACGTCCTGACTTTC.

The chain employs TRBV7-9 and TRBJ1-1; TRBD1 agrees at 8 bases. The CDR3 spans 17 residues. V dropped 8 bases and J dropped 4; count of bases not matched to a gene: 18. Per germline, CDR1 SEHNR and CDR2 FQNEAQ (reference sequence). The CDR3, as DNA: TGTGCCAGCGGCTATGCCCCCGCCCGGCAGGGGGCCACTGAAGCTTTCTTT. It specifies CASGYAPARQGATEAFF.

This clone came up once. The chain employs TRBV6-1 and TRBJ1-1, with a tentative D call TRBD1 (5 bases). Germline-derived CDR1 and CDR2 are MNHNS and SASEGT. V lost 11 bases to trimming and J lost 0 bases, with 10 bases between them. The CDR3 consists of 12 residues. CDR3 protein: CAGDSMNTEAFF. CDR3 nucleotides: TGTGCCGGAGACAGCATGAACACTGAAGCTTTCTTT.

This chain links TRBV9 with TRBJ2-6, with D perhaps TRBD2 (5 bases). The CDR3 is made up of 15 amino acids. The germline gives CDR1 SGDLS, CDR2 YYNGEE. Trimming took off 4 bases at V and 1 base at J, with 9 bases between the two ends. The CDR3 DNA reads TGTGCCAGCAGCCTTCCGGGGTCTGGGGCCAACGTCCTGACTTTC. Translated: CASSLPGSGANVLTF.

The chain employs TRBV6-1 and TRBJ1-5, with D unclear. V was cut by 3 bases and J by 5 bases, with 20 bases left in between. Germline CDR1 and CDR2: MNHNS and SASEGT. The CDR3 is made up of 17 amino acids. CDR3 residues: CASSDPAGGSGDQPQHF. The CDR3 region has the DNA TGTGCCAGCAGTGACCCAGCGGGAGGGAGTGGCGATCAGCCCCAGCATTTT.

In the case of this clone: Other DNA sequences of this sample code for an identical CDR3. This chain connects TRBV7-9 to TRBJ1-2; D gene unclear. Per germline, CDR1 SEHNR and CDR2 FQNEAQ (reference sequence). The CDR3 covers 11 residues. Trimming shortened V by 4 bases and J by 4 bases, and 4 bases separated the two germline ends. The CDR3 DNA reads as TGTGCCAGCAGCTCTTCCTATGGCTACACCTTC. Translated, it gives CASSSSYGYTF.

The chain employs TRBV4-1 and TRBJ1-2; D is uncertain. V lost 1 base, J lost 2 bases, and 17 bases lay in between. The V gene's germline CDR1 is MGHRA and CDR2 YSYEKL. This CDR3 has 17 residues. CDR3 region: CASSQGFRVALNYGYTF. The CDR3, as DNA: TGCGCCAGCAGCCAAGGTTTTCGGGTTGCTTTAAACTATGGCTACACCTTC.

The chain employs TRBV5-1 and TRBJ2-5, with 12 positions matching TRBD2. Germline loops: CDR1 SGHRS, CDR2 YFSETQ. The length of the CDR3 is 18 residues. Losses at the gene ends were 0 bases for V and 4 bases for J; bases not matched to a gene: 10. Here the CDR3 reads CASSLGLAGGPAGETQYF. The CDR3 DNA is TGCGCCAGCAGCTTGGGTCTAGCGGGGGGGCCGGCTGGAGAGACCCAGTACTTC.

The rearrangement uses TRBV6-4 and TRBJ2-3; the match to TRBD2 covers 13 bases. The germline gives CDR1 MRHNA, CDR2 SNTAGT. V shed 6 bases, J shed 4 bases, and the junction held 10 bases outside the gene matches. The CDR3 contains 17 residues. CDR3 protein: CASRRWTSGSGADTQYF. CDR3 bases: TGTGCCAGCAGACGCTGGACTAGCGGGAGCGGTGCAGATACGCAGTATTTT.

The chain recombines TRBV6-6 with TRBJ1-1, with D perhaps TRBD1 (5 bases). In germline, CDR1 is MNHNY, CDR2 SVGAGI (reference sequence). V shed 5 bases and J shed 0 bases, with 13 bases lying between them. This CDR3 spans 15 amino acids. The CDR3 DNA reads as TGTGCCAGCAGTCTCTGGCAGGGCTTGAACACTGAAGCTTTCTTT. This gives the protein CASSLWQGLNTEAFF.

The CDR3 DNA reads as TGTGCCAGCAGCGGGGACAGGGAAGTTCGGTTCTTC. Residues: CASSGDREVRFF. The chain carries TRBV4-2 and TRBJ2-1; 9 bases are shared with TRBD1. The CDR3 contains 12 residues. The trim removed 5 bases at V and 15 bases at J, leaving 8 bases unmatched. Germline CDR1 LGHNA, CDR2 YNFKEQ.

A single count supports this clone. The chain joins TRBV27 to TRBJ1-2, with D unclear. Trimming took off 6 bases at V and 3 bases at J, with 17 bases between the two ends. This CDR3 has 15 residues. Germline CDR1 is MNHEY and CDR2 is SMNVEV (reference sequence). CDR3 loop: CASSLRTGSYYGYTF. The DNA for the CDR3 is TGTGCCAGCAGCCTAAGGACCGGGAGCTACTATGGCTACACCTTC.

This CDR3 is CASSGAGTGINYGYTF. DNA for the CDR3: TGTGCCAGCAGCGGGGCCGGGACAGGGATAAACTATGGCTACACCTTC. The rearrangement uses TRBV6-6 and TRBJ1-2, with TRBD1 matching over 9 bases. The CDR3 spans 16 residues. CDR1 MNHNY and CDR2 SVGAGI come from the germline V gene (reference sequence). V shed 6 bases and J 2 bases; nucleotides not matched to a gene: 10.

This chain links TRBV19 with TRBJ2-2, with D maybe TRBD2 (5 bases). Per the germline V gene, CDR1 is LNHDA and CDR2 is SQIVND (reference sequence). The V gene lost 5 bases and the J gene lost 4 bases, with 14 bases spanning the gap. The CDR3 runs to 15 residues. CDR3 in amino acids: CASSLQLRGTGELFF. For the CDR3, the DNA is TGTGCCAGTAGTCTACAGCTCCGGGGCACCGGGGAGCTGTTTTTT.